The rows below give T cell receptor beta chains drawn from one sample of a study of blood T cell repertoires in COVID-19. Assay: immunoSEQ multiplex PCR; the TCRdb copy retains only in-frame clones and omits some. Of roughly 100,000 clones listed, about 80% are singletons. Material: peripheral blood. These TCRs come from a human donor in a cohort sampled during active COVID-19. CDR3s include the opening cysteine and the closing phenylalanine or tryptophan. The D gene is left open where the match is weak. The size entry is marked missing in some rows and otherwise reads once, few, many or a size class.

TRBD1	TRBV4-1	14	TRBJ1-2	.	TGCGCCAGCAGCCAAGCGACAGGGGACTATGGCTACACCTTC	CASSQATGDYGYTF
.	TRBV19	15	TRBJ1-3	.	TGTGCCAGTAGTATCCGGGTTATCTCTGGAAACACCATATATTTT	CASSIRVISGNTIYF
.	TRBV25-1	13	TRBJ1-2	.	TGTGCCAGCTCACTACCAGGGCACCATGGCTACACCTTC	CASSLPGHHGYTF
.	TRBV7-9	13	TRBJ1-5	.	TGTGCCAGCAGCCTGGCCCCGAATCAGCCCCAGCATTTT	CASSLAPNQPQHF
TRBD1	TRBV6-2/TRBV6-3	18	TRBJ1-5	.	TGTGCCAGCAGTTACTACGGACAGGGGACCTTTAGCAATCAGCCCCAGCATTTT	CASSYYGQGTFSNQPQHF
TRBD1	TRBV9	15	TRBJ1-2	once	TGTGCCAGCAGCGTAGAGGGACAGGGGGCCTATGGCTACACCTTC	CASSVEGQGAYGYTF
.	TRBV11-2	14	TRBJ1-2	.	TGTGCCAGCAGCCCCTCGGACAGAAACTATGGCTACACCTTC	CASSPSDRNYGYTF
TRBD1	TRBV18	16	TRBJ1-5	.	TGTGCCAGCTCACCACTGGGACAGGGAAGCAATCAGCCCCAGCATTTT	CASSPLGQGSNQPQHF
TRBD1	TRBV19	18	TRBJ1-2	few	TGTGCCAGTAGTGTCACGACCGGGACAGGGGGAAAAAACTATGGCTACACCTTC	CASSVTTGTGGKNYGYTF
.	TRBV7-3	14	TRBJ2-7	.	TGTGCCAGCAGCTTAACCGGACAGTACTACGAGCAGTACTTC	CASSLTGQYYEQYF
TRBD1	TRBV18	18	TRBJ2-7	.	TGTGCCAGCTCCCCAATAACAGGGGGCGCAGCCCGCTCCTACGAGCAGTACTTC	CASSPITGGAARSYEQYF
TRBD1	TRBV7-2	15	TRBJ1-4	.	TGTGCCAGCAGCGCGCAACAGGGGGCAAGTGAAAAACTGTTTTTT	CASSAQQGASEKLFF
.	TRBV12-5	13	TRBJ2-5	.	TGTGCTAGTGGCATACAGGTCTTGGAGACCCAGTACTTC	CASGIQVLETQYF
.	TRBV5-6	15	TRBJ2-3	.	TGTGCCAGCAGCTTGGTGGGGCTCGACACAGATACGCAGTATTTT	CASSLVGLDTDTQYF
.	TRBV5-6	14	TRBJ1-5	.	TGTGCCAGCAGCTTGGTAGGGGTCAATCAGCCCCAGCATTTT	CASSLVGVNQPQHF
TRBD1	TRBV2	14	TRBJ1-2	.	TGTGCCAGCAGTATCGACAGGGCGTCAGGCGGCTACACCTTC	CASSIDRASGGYTF
.	TRBV5-4	13	TRBJ2-7	.	TGTGCCAGCAGCTTGCAGGGATTCCCCGAGCAGTACTTC	CASSLQGFPEQYF
.	TRBV6-5	14	TRBJ2-6	.	TGTGCCAGCAGCCAAGGAGGTGGGGCCAACGTCCTGACTTTC	CASSQGGGANVLTF
.	TRBV12-3/TRBV12-4	13	TRBJ2-7	.	TGTGCCAGCAGTTTTAGGGCGGGCTACGAGCAGTACTTC	CASSFRAGYEQYF
TRBD1	TRBV27	12	TRBJ1-2	.	TGTGCCAGCAGGGACAGGGTAGGCGGCTACACCTTC	CASRDRVGGYTF
.	TRBV7-9	13	TRBJ1-1	.	TGTGCCAGCAGCTTATTGCAGGGTAATGAAGCTTTCTTT	CASSLLQGNEAFF
TRBD1	TRBV25-1	15	TRBJ2-7	once	TGTGCCAGCAGTGAAGTTGGGGACAGGGGTTACGAGCAGTACTTC	CASSEVGDRGYEQYF
TRBD1	TRBV11-3	13	TRBJ2-1	.	TGTGCCAGCAGGGTTAGACAGGGCGATGAGCAGTTCTTC	CASRVRQGDEQFF
TRBD2	TRBV2	14	TRBJ2-7	.	TGTGCCAGCAGAGCTAGCGGGGGGGACCACGAGCAGTACTTC	CASRASGGDHEQYF
TRBD2	TRBV9	17	TRBJ2-2	.	TGTGCCAGCAGCACGACTAGCGGGGGCTATAACACCGGGGAGCTGTTTTTT	CASSTTSGGYNTGELFF
TRBD1	TRBV4-1	16	TRBJ2-1	.	TGCGCCAGCAGCCAGCCTAGGGACAGCTTCTACAATGAGCAGTTCTTC	CASSQPRDSFYNEQFF
.	TRBV5-1	14	TRBJ1-1	.	TGCGCCACCCGACGCGATATACAGCTCACTGAAGCTTTCTTT	CATRRDIQLTEAFF
.	TRBV6-5	15	TRBJ1-2	.	TGTGCCACCAAAGTTAGTGGCAGGGCAGGCTATGGCTACACCTTC	CATKVSGRAGYGYTF
.	TRBV6-6	13	TRBJ1-1	.	TGTGCCAGCAGCCAGGACTGGAACACTGAAGCTTTCTTT	CASSQDWNTEAFF
TRBD1	TRBV9	15	TRBJ2-1	once	TGTGCCAGCAGCGTAGATGGACAGGGGTACAATGAGCAGTTCTTC	CASSVDGQGYNEQFF
.	TRBV2	13	TRBJ1-2	once	TGTGCCAGCAGGTTTGGACAGAACTATGGCTACACCTTC	CASRFGQNYGYTF
TRBD1	TRBV3-1/TRBV3-2	16	TRBJ1-4	few	TGTGCCAGCAGCCAAGGGACCGGGACAGGGAATGAAAAACTGTTTTTT	CASSQGTGTGNEKLFF
TRBD2	TRBV19	16	TRBJ2-5	once	TGTGCCAGTAGTTTTCTCGGGACTAGCGGTGGAGAGACCCAGTACTTC	CASSFLGTSGGETQYF
TRBD2	TRBV6-5	16	TRBJ2-3	once	TGTGCCAGCAGTTACTCGTTGCGGGGGGGCCCGGGTACGCAGTATTTT	CASSYSLRGGPGTQYF
TRBD1	TRBV10-2	12	TRBJ1-1	few	TGCGCCAGCACCGAAGGGGGCTCTGAAGCTTTCTTT	CASTEGGSEAFF
.	TRBV6-6	14	TRBJ2-7	.	TGTGCCAGCAGTTACTCGGCCGGGGGAGGCGAGCAGTACTTC	CASSYSAGGGEQYF
.	TRBV11-3	14	TRBJ1-1	.	TGTGCCAGCAACACTATCGGGGGAAACACTGAAGCTTTCTTT	CASNTIGGNTEAFF
TRBD1	TRBV5-1	16	TRBJ2-2	.	TGCGCCAGCAGCGCCACAGGGGCCCAGGGCACCGGGGAGCTGTTTTTT	CASSATGAQGTGELFF
.	TRBV6-5	13	TRBJ2-5	.	TGTGCCAGCAAGGCCGACCCGCGGGAGACCCAGTACTTC	CASKADPRETQYF
TRBD2	TRBV11-2	14	TRBJ2-1	few	TGTGCCAGCAGCCCGGGACTAGCATCCAATGAGCAGTTCTTC	CASSPGLASNEQFF
TRBD2	TRBV5-1	15	TRBJ2-5	.	TGCGCCAGCAGCCCCGGCGGGACTAGCCAAGAGACCCAGTACTTC	CASSPGGTSQETQYF
.	TRBV6-5	15	TRBJ1-2	.	TGTGCCAGCAGTTTAAATGGGCAGGAAAGGTATGGCTACACCTTC	CASSLNGQERYGYTF
.	TRBV2	11	TRBJ2-7	.	TGTGCCAGCAAGGGGGGGGCTGAGCAGTACTTC	CASKGGAEQYF
.	TRBV29-1	14	TRBJ1-2	few	TGCAGCGTTGAGAGCCCCTCCATCAACTATGGCTACACCTTC	CSVESPSINYGYTF
TRBD2	TRBV5-1	15	TRBJ2-3	.	TGCGCCAGCAGCTCAAGCGGGGCTAGCACAGATACGCAGTATTTT	CASSSSGASTDTQYF
TRBD1	TRBV6-5	14	TRBJ1-5	.	TGTGCCAGCAGGAGGGGACAGGGGAGTCAGCCCCAGCATTTT	CASRRGQGSQPQHF
.	TRBV5-5	15	TRBJ1-2	.	TGTGCCAGCAGCTTGGTGGGCTCCTCCATCTATGGCTACACCTTC	CASSLVGSSIYGYTF
.	TRBV28	13	TRBJ1-4	.	TGTGCCAGCAGTCCGCCGGTTCTGGAAAAACTGTTTTTT	CASSPPVLEKLFF
TRBD2	TRBV5-1	15	TRBJ2-1	.	TGCGCCAGCAGCTTCGGGCTAGCGGGGACCTATGAGCAGTTCTTC	CASSFGLAGTYEQFF
.	TRBV9	20	TRBJ1-5	.	TGTGCCAGCAGCGTCAATTTGGGCCCAGGGTCGTTCCATAGCAATCAGCCCCAGCATTTT	CASSVNLGPGSFHSNQPQHF